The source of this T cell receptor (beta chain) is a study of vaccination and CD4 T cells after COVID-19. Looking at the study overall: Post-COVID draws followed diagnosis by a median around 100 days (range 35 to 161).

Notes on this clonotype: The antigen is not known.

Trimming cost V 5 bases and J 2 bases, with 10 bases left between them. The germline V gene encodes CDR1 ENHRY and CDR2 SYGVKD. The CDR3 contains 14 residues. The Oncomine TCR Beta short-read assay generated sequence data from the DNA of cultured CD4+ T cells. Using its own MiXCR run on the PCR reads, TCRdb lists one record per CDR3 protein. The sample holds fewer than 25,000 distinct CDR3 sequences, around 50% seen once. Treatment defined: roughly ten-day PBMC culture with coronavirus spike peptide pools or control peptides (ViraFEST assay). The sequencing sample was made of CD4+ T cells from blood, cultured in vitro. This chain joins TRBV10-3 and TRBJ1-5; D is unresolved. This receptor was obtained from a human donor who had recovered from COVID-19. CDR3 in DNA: TGTGCCATCAGTAGCCAGCAGGGCAATCAGCCCCAGCATTTT. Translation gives CAISSQQGNQPQHF.